These T cell receptor beta chains were read from a single sample in a study of blood T cell repertoires in COVID-19. Method: immunoSEQ multiplex PCR; TCRdb's copy keeps in-frame clones and lacks some. This sample yields around 200,000 clones, of which roughly 77% are seen a single time; over 5% belongs to the top ten. The specimen sequenced was peripheral blood. The receptors shown here come from a woman between 35 and 50 years old with COVID-19, enrolled during active disease. Both conserved end residues are part of each CDR3. A D gene is named only where the DNA matches it firmly. For some rows the clone size is stated as once, few or many, or as a class when expanded; others skip it.

clone_size: .
v_call: TRBV18
d_call: .
j_call: TRBJ2-1
cdr3_nt: TGTGCCAGCTCACCAAGTCTTGACAGGTACAATGAGCAGTTCTTC
cdr3_aa: CASSPSLDRYNEQFF

clone_size: .
v_call: TRBV3-1/TRBV3-2
d_call: TRBD2
j_call: TRBJ2-3
cdr3_nt: TGTGCCAGCAGCCAAGAGGGACTAGCGGGACGGAAGGGCACAGATACGCAGTATTTT
cdr3_aa: CASSQEGLAGRKGTDTQYF

clone_size: .
v_call: TRBV5-4
d_call: .
j_call: TRBJ1-3
cdr3_nt: TGTGCCAGCAGCTACGAACAGGGTTCTGGAAACACCATATATTTT
cdr3_aa: CASSYEQGSGNTIYF

clone_size: .
v_call: TRBV6-1
d_call: TRBD1
j_call: TRBJ1-5
cdr3_nt: TGTGCCAGCAGTGAAGCGGGACAGGGACTTAGCAATCAGCCCCAGCATTTT
cdr3_aa: CASSEAGQGLSNQPQHF

clone_size: .
v_call: TRBV7-9
d_call: .
j_call: TRBJ2-6
cdr3_nt: TGTGCCAGCAGGCGGCAGGGCGGAAGCTCTGGGGCCAACGTCCTGACTTTC
cdr3_aa: CASRRQGGSSGANVLTF

clone_size: few
v_call: TRBV7-9
d_call: .
j_call: TRBJ2-3
cdr3_nt: TGTGCCAGCAGCTTAGCGACTCAAGCAGATACGCAGTATTTT
cdr3_aa: CASSLATQADTQYF

clone_size: .
v_call: TRBV7-9
d_call: TRBD2
j_call: TRBJ2-7
cdr3_nt: TGTGCCAGCAGCCTGATGGGGGGAGGGATTTACGAGCAGTACTTC
cdr3_aa: CASSLMGGGIYEQYF

clone_size: .
v_call: TRBV27
d_call: .
j_call: TRBJ1-6
cdr3_nt: TGTGCCAGCACTACAGGGAGCTCCTATAATTCACCCCTCCACTTT
cdr3_aa: CASTTGSSYNSPLHF

clone_size: .
v_call: TRBV9
d_call: .
j_call: TRBJ1-1
cdr3_nt: TGTGCCAGCAGCGCCCCCGGGAACATGAACACTGAAGCTTTCTTT
cdr3_aa: CASSAPGNMNTEAFF

clone_size: .
v_call: TRBV27
d_call: TRBD2
j_call: TRBJ2-7
cdr3_nt: TGTGCCAGCAGTTTGGGGCGGGAGGGCCAGGGCGAGCAGTACTTC
cdr3_aa: CASSLGREGQGEQYF

clone_size: .
v_call: TRBV6-2/TRBV6-3
d_call: TRBD1
j_call: TRBJ2-3
cdr3_nt: TGTGCCAGCAGCCTGAGACAGGGGGCGCGAACAGATACGCAGTATTTT
cdr3_aa: CASSLRQGARTDTQYF

clone_size: .
v_call: TRBV5-1
d_call: TRBD1
j_call: TRBJ2-3
cdr3_nt: TGCGCCAGCAGCTTAGGGGCAGGGGGCAGGGATACGCAGTATTTT
cdr3_aa: CASSLGAGGRDTQYF

clone_size: .
v_call: TRBV12-2
d_call: .
j_call: TRBJ2-3
cdr3_nt: TGTGCAAGTCGCTTAATCCCGGGACTAGGAATCGGAGATACGCAGTATTTT
cdr3_aa: CASRLIPGLGIGDTQYF

clone_size: .
v_call: TRBV6-5
d_call: TRBD2
j_call: TRBJ2-7
cdr3_nt: TGTGCCAGCAGTTTGGGACTAGCGGGAGTCGATCAGTACTTC
cdr3_aa: CASSLGLAGVDQYF

clone_size: .
v_call: TRBV3-1/TRBV3-2
d_call: TRBD1
j_call: TRBJ2-1
cdr3_nt: TGTGCCAGCAGCCAGAAAGTTGGTGTGACAGGGGGTAATGAGCAGTTCTTC
cdr3_aa: CASSQKVGVTGGNEQFF

clone_size: .
v_call: TRBV2
d_call: .
j_call: TRBJ1-5
cdr3_nt: TGTGCCAGCACTCGAGGTGACCAGCCCCAGCATTTT
cdr3_aa: CASTRGDQPQHF

clone_size: .
v_call: TRBV29-1
d_call: TRBD1
j_call: TRBJ1-1
cdr3_nt: TGCAGCGTTTACAGGGGAGGTAACACTGAAGCTTTCTTT
cdr3_aa: CSVYRGGNTEAFF

clone_size: .
v_call: TRBV4-3
d_call: .
j_call: TRBJ1-2
cdr3_nt: TGCGCCAGCAGCCAAGATGGGGCGAGTGAGGTAAAGTTCTTCGGCTACACCTTC
cdr3_aa: CASSQDGASEVKFFGYTF

clone_size: .
v_call: TRBV6-5
d_call: .
j_call: TRBJ2-5
cdr3_nt: TGTGCCAGCACACAGGATACCCAAGAGACCCAGTACTTC
cdr3_aa: CASTQDTQETQYF

clone_size: .
v_call: TRBV28
d_call: .
j_call: TRBJ2-7
cdr3_nt: TGTGCCAGCAGTGGGGCCAGCTCCTACGAGCAGTACTTC
cdr3_aa: CASSGASSYEQYF

clone_size: .
v_call: TRBV7-9
d_call: TRBD2
j_call: TRBJ2-1
cdr3_nt: TGTGCCAGCAGCTTTCTTTTGGGTCGTAGCGGGGTATCCTACAATGAGCAGTTCTTC
cdr3_aa: CASSFLLGRSGVSYNEQFF

clone_size: .
v_call: TRBV2
d_call: TRBD2
j_call: TRBJ2-7
cdr3_nt: TGTGCCAGCAGTGAACTCGGGGGGGCGGTTTACGAGCAGTACTTC
cdr3_aa: CASSELGGAVYEQYF

clone_size: .
v_call: TRBV18
d_call: TRBD2
j_call: TRBJ2-3
cdr3_nt: TGTGCCAGCTCACTGGGGACTAGCGGGAGCACAGATACGCAGTATTTT
cdr3_aa: CASSLGTSGSTDTQYF

clone_size: .
v_call: TRBV7-2
d_call: TRBD1
j_call: TRBJ2-3
cdr3_nt: TGTGCCAGCAGCCAGGGGGCCGTAACAGGGGCCACAGATACGCAGTATTTT
cdr3_aa: CASSQGAVTGATDTQYF

clone_size: .
v_call: TRBV14
d_call: .
j_call: TRBJ1-4
cdr3_nt: TGTGCCAGCAGCCAAGATCTGGGGCTTAGTGAAAAACTGTTTTTT
cdr3_aa: CASSQDLGLSEKLFF

clone_size: .
v_call: TRBV21-1
d_call: .
j_call: TRBJ2-7
cdr3_nt: TGTGCCAGCAGCCCCTCGCGGCGGTACGAGCAGTACTTC
cdr3_aa: CASSPSRRYEQYF

clone_size: .
v_call: TRBV3-1/TRBV3-2
d_call: .
j_call: TRBJ1-2
cdr3_nt: TGTGCCAGCAGCCAAGAAGGTGGGGGGGGCTACACCTTC
cdr3_aa: CASSQEGGGGYTF

clone_size: few
v_call: TRBV4-3
d_call: TRBD2
j_call: TRBJ2-3
cdr3_nt: TGCGCCAGCAGCCAACCCGGACTAGCGGGGCCTCTGTACACAGATACGCAGTATTTT
cdr3_aa: CASSQPGLAGPLYTDTQYF

clone_size: .
v_call: TRBV7-9
d_call: .
j_call: TRBJ2-7
cdr3_nt: TGTGCCAGCGGAAGCCAGCGGTTGACCTACGAGCAGTACTTC
cdr3_aa: CASGSQRLTYEQYF

clone_size: .
v_call: TRBV19
d_call: .
j_call: TRBJ1-4
cdr3_nt: TGTGCCAGTACCGACTCCGGCCACGGGGGGTCTAATGAAAAACTGTTTTTT
cdr3_aa: CASTDSGHGGSNEKLFF

clone_size: .
v_call: TRBV7-9
d_call: TRBD2
j_call: TRBJ2-3
cdr3_nt: TGTGCCAGCAGCTTAGTCGCGGGGGGCCACACAGATACGCAGTATTTT
cdr3_aa: CASSLVAGGHTDTQYF

clone_size: .
v_call: TRBV5-8
d_call: .
j_call: TRBJ2-7
cdr3_nt: TGTGCCAGCAGCCCTGTTGGACTCTATTTTTCCTACGAGCAGTACTTC
cdr3_aa: CASSPVGLYFSYEQYF

clone_size: .
v_call: TRBV9
d_call: .
j_call: TRBJ1-1
cdr3_nt: TGTGCCAGCAGCGCCGCGATGAACACTGAAGCTTTCTTT
cdr3_aa: CASSAAMNTEAFF

clone_size: .
v_call: TRBV28
d_call: .
j_call: TRBJ1-5
cdr3_nt: TGTGCCAGCTCGTGGCAGATCAATCAGCCCCAGCATTTT
cdr3_aa: CASSWQINQPQHF

clone_size: .
v_call: TRBV12-3/TRBV12-4
d_call: .
j_call: TRBJ1-2
cdr3_nt: TGTGCCAGCAGTTTTTTGACAGACCATGGCTACACCTTC
cdr3_aa: CASSFLTDHGYTF

clone_size: .
v_call: TRBV5-1
d_call: TRBD1
j_call: TRBJ1-2
cdr3_nt: TGCGCCAGCAGCTTCGGGACAGGGTCAAACTATGGCTACACCTTC
cdr3_aa: CASSFGTGSNYGYTF

clone_size: .
v_call: TRBV5-4
d_call: .
j_call: TRBJ2-6
cdr3_nt: TGTGCCAGCAGCTTTACAGGAGCTGGGGGGGCCAACGTCCTGACTTTC
cdr3_aa: CASSFTGAGGANVLTF

clone_size: .
v_call: TRBV10-1
d_call: .
j_call: TRBJ1-4
cdr3_nt: TGCGCCAGCAGTGAATTATCTGGACCGGGAGAAAAACTGTTTTTT
cdr3_aa: CASSELSGPGEKLFF

clone_size: .
v_call: TRBV14
d_call: .
j_call: TRBJ2-7
cdr3_nt: TGTGCCAGCAGCCAAGGGACACTTTCCTACGAGCAGTACTTC
cdr3_aa: CASSQGTLSYEQYF

clone_size: .
v_call: TRBV7-2
d_call: TRBD1
j_call: TRBJ1-2
cdr3_nt: TGTGCCAGCAGCCAGGGACAGGGTCGGAGTGGCTACACCTTC
cdr3_aa: CASSQGQGRSGYTF

clone_size: few
v_call: TRBV9
d_call: .
j_call: TRBJ2-5
cdr3_nt: TGTGCCAGCAGCGTCGGGAGCAATGTCGAGGAAGAGACCCAGTACTTC
cdr3_aa: CASSVGSNVEEETQYF

clone_size: .
v_call: TRBV27
d_call: TRBD1
j_call: TRBJ2-7
cdr3_nt: TGTGCCAGCAATCCTACAGGGGTGACCTACGAGCAGTACTTC
cdr3_aa: CASNPTGVTYEQYF

clone_size: .
v_call: TRBV6-1
d_call: TRBD1
j_call: TRBJ1-2
cdr3_nt: TGTGCCAGCAGTGGGGACAGGGAGACTCTTAACTATGGCTACACCTTC
cdr3_aa: CASSGDRETLNYGYTF

clone_size: .
v_call: TRBV30
d_call: .
j_call: TRBJ1-3
cdr3_nt: TGTGCCTGGGGACTCGTTTCCGACACCATATATTTT
cdr3_aa: CAWGLVSDTIYF

clone_size: few
v_call: TRBV3-1/TRBV3-2
d_call: TRBD2
j_call: TRBJ2-2
cdr3_nt: TGTGCCAGCAGCCCAGGGACTACCACCGGGGAGCTGTTTTTT
cdr3_aa: CASSPGTTTGELFF

clone_size: .
v_call: TRBV10-2
d_call: .
j_call: TRBJ1-4
cdr3_nt: TGCGCCAGCAGTGAGTCAGCGGGGATCACTAATGAAAAACTGTTTTTT
cdr3_aa: CASSESAGITNEKLFF

clone_size: .
v_call: TRBV21-1
d_call: .
j_call: TRBJ2-7
cdr3_nt: TGTGCCACAAGGGGCCTACAGTCCTCCTACGAGCAGTACTTC
cdr3_aa: CATRGLQSSYEQYF

clone_size: few
v_call: TRBV27
d_call: TRBD2
j_call: TRBJ2-7
cdr3_nt: TGTGCCAGCAGCGGCGGGGGGGACCTTTACGAGCAGTACTTC
cdr3_aa: CASSGGGDLYEQYF

clone_size: .
v_call: TRBV19
d_call: .
j_call: TRBJ2-1
cdr3_nt: TGTGCCAGTTCCCCTAGGGGCGGCTCCTACAATGAGCAGTTCTTC
cdr3_aa: CASSPRGGSYNEQFF

clone_size: .
v_call: TRBV20-1
d_call: .
j_call: TRBJ1-6
cdr3_nt: TGCAGTGCTAGTCGGCGTGCAGGGGAAAATTCACCCCTCCACTTT
cdr3_aa: CSASRRAGENSPLHF

clone_size: .
v_call: TRBV12-3/TRBV12-4
d_call: TRBD1
j_call: TRBJ1-1
cdr3_nt: TGTGCCAGCAATAGGGACAGGTACACTGAAGCTTTCTTT
cdr3_aa: CASNRDRYTEAFF

clone_size: .
v_call: TRBV5-1
d_call: .
j_call: TRBJ1-4
cdr3_nt: TGCGCCAGCAGCTTGACGGGGACTAATGAAAAACTGTTTTTT
cdr3_aa: CASSLTGTNEKLFF

clone_size: .
v_call: TRBV5-4
d_call: TRBD2
j_call: TRBJ2-3
cdr3_nt: TGTGCCAGCACCTTATTGACTAGCGGCGAAGATACGCAGTATTTT
cdr3_aa: CASTLLTSGEDTQYF

clone_size: .
v_call: TRBV19
d_call: TRBD1
j_call: TRBJ1-5
cdr3_nt: TGTGCCAGTAGTCTCCGGACAGGGATAAATCAGCCCCAGCATTTT
cdr3_aa: CASSLRTGINQPQHF

clone_size: .
v_call: TRBV7-8
d_call: TRBD2
j_call: TRBJ2-7
cdr3_nt: TGTGCCAGCAGCTTAGCGGTAGCGGGAGGGCCGAGGTCCTACGAGCAGTACTTC
cdr3_aa: CASSLAVAGGPRSYEQYF